Presented here are 5 T cell receptor beta chains from one specimen sequenced in a study of blood T cell repertoires in COVID-19. Here immunoSEQ multiplex PCR was the method, and the copy in TCRdb shows in-frame clones only, minus some. The sample includes 250,000 to 300,000 clones, around 83% of them seen just once. The sequencing input was peripheral blood. These receptors all come from a man older than 75 with acute or convalescent COVID-19.

The gene calls are TRBV29-1 and TRBJ2-3; 8 bases are shared with TRBD1. CDR1 and CDR2 from the germline V gene are SQVTM and ANQGSEA. The CDR3 covers 13 residues. The V gene end was trimmed by 7 bases and the J gene end by 2 bases; junction bases not matched to a gene: 5. The CDR3 bases are TGCAGCGCAACTCAGGGGGCCACAGATACGCAGTATTTT. This encodes CSATQGATDTQYF.

This chain joins TRBV4-1 and TRBJ1-2; 8 positions agree with TRBD1. The germline V gene has CDR1 MGHRA and CDR2 YSYEKL. The CDR3 runs to 13 residues. J was trimmed by 8 bases and V by 1 base; bases with no gene match: 3. CDR3 in DNA: TGCGCCAGCAGCCAAGGGACAGGGACCGGCTACACCTTC. Translated, it gives CASSQGTGTGYTF.

The CDR3 DNA sequence: TGCGCCAGCAGCCCCTGGGCAGTGGGCAAAAACATTCAGTACTTC. Its protein product is CASSPWAVGKNIQYF. This rearrangement joins TRBV4-1 to TRBJ2-4; D is unresolved. V was cut by 4 bases and J by 3 bases, with 13 bases left in between. Germline assignment: CDR1 MGHRA and CDR2 YSYEKL. The length of the CDR3 is 15 residues.

With respect to this clone: The junction shows a germline mismatch at one end, possibly a read error. The V and J genes are TRBV2 and TRBJ2-5, with 7 bases that match TRBD2. CDR1 is SNHLY, CDR2 FYNNEI, per germline. The CDR3 is made up of 13 amino acids. For the CDR3, the DNA is TGTGCCCGCAGTGGGGGGGGAGGGGAGACCCAGTACTTC. Amino acid sequence: CARSGGGGETQYF.

The chain combines TRBV5-1 with TRBJ2-7; 7 positions agree with TRBD1. The trim removed 6 bases at V and 2 bases at J, leaving 2 bases unmatched. This CDR3 has 12 residues. The germline V gene encodes CDR1 SGHRS and CDR2 YFSETQ. The CDR3 bases are TGCGCCAGCAAAGGGACAGCCTACGAGCAGTACTTC. Protein sequence: CASKGTAYEQYF.